This T cell receptor beta chain emerged from a study of blood T cells in healthy people across ages. CDR3 length: 16 amino acids. Germline CDR1 is SGHRS and CDR2 is YFSETQ. The V and J ends lost 3 bases and 5 bases respectively, with 18 bases between them. A sample-barcoded 5' primer and a J-beta primer mix were used in a second PCR of roughly 7 to 12 cycles. TCRdb reprocessed the 5' RACE reads via MiXCR and lists one record per CDR3 protein. This table has hundreds of thousands of distinct CDR3 sequences, under 30% appearing once. Regarding this clonotype: This may come from a read error, since a much larger clone is one base off.

Input material: blood. The receptor was isolated from a woman older than 75 in good health. The chain couples TRBV5-1 to TRBJ2-1, with a tentative D call TRBD1 (6 bases). The CDR3 DNA reads TGCGCCAGCAGCTCTTTCCAACAGGGTGGAAACAATGAGCAGTTCTTC. Protein sequence: CASSSFQQGGNNEQFF.